The entry below describes one T cell receptor beta chain. No antigen is known for it. An end of the junction does not agree with germline; a read error may underlie this. This specimen comes from a study of cytotoxic CD8 clonotypes in ibrutinib-treated CLL. Across the whole study: Timing of response sample collection was a median around 13 months after treatment start, with a range of 6 to 36.

The CDR3 runs to 12 residues. Germline CDR1 and CDR2: LGHNA and YSLEER. Produced via immunoSEQ multiplex PCR; TCRdb's table is partial and in-frame only. The sample holds 140,000 to 150,000 clones; about 80% are singletons and the top ten take around 4.9%. Whole-study findings and limits: The study found clonality rose at ibrutinib response, then fell toward baseline at progression. Sustained-remission patients were sampled at different times than progressing patients were. Baseline clonality exceeded age-matched healthy donors and tracked circulating CD8+ T-cell counts.

The TCR originated in a human donor with chronic lymphocytic leukemia. This chain uses TRBV4-3 with TRBJ1-3, with 8 bases fitting TRBD1. The sequencing used PBMCs, collected after 24 months of ibrutinib treatment. CDR3 amino acids: CASSQGTGTRYF. CDR3 nucleotide sequence: TGCGCCAGCAGCCAAGGGACAGGGACCAGATATTTT.